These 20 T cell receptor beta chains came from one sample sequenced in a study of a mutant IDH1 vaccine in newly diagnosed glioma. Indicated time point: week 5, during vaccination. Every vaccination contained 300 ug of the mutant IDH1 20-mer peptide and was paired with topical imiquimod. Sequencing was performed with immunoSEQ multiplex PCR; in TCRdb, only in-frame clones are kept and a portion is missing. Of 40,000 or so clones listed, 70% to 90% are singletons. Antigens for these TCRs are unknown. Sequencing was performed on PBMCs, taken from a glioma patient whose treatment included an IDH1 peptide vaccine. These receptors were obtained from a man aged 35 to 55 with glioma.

CDR3 amino acids: CASSQDGETSYNEQFF. CDR3 coding DNA: TGCGCCAGCAGCCAAGATGGGGAGACCTCCTACAATGAGCAGTTCTTC. J is TRBJ2-1 and V is TRBV4-3, with TRBD2 as a possible D gene (5 bases). Trimming stripped 0 bases from V and 0 bases from J, with 9 bases between. CDR3 length: 16 amino acids. CDR1 is LGHNA, CDR2 YSLEER, per germline.

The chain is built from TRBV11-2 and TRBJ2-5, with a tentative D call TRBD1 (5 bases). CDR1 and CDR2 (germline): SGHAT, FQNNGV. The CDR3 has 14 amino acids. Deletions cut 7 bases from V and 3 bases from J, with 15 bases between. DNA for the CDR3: TGTGCCAGCACCGTGGGGCAGGGCAAAGAGACCCAGTACTTC. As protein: CASTVGQGKETQYF.

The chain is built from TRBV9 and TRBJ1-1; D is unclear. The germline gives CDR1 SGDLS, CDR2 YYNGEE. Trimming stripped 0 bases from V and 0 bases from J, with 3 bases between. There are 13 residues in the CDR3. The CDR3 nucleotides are TGTGCCAGCAGCGTAGTGGTGAACACTGAAGCTTTCTTT. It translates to CASSVVVNTEAFF.

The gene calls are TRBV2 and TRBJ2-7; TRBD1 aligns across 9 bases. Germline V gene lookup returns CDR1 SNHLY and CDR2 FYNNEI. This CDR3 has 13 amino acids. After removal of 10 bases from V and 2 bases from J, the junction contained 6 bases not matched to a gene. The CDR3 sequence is CAIGQGYTYEQYF. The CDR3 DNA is TGTGCCATAGGACAGGGGTACACCTACGAGCAGTACTTC.

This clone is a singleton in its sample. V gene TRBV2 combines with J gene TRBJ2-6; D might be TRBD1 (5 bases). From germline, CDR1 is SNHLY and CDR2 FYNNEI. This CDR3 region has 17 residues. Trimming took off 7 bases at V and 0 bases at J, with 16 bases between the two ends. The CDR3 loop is CASTEGDKYSGANVLTF. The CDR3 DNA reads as TGTGCCAGCACCGAAGGGGATAAGTACTCTGGGGCCAACGTCCTGACTTTC. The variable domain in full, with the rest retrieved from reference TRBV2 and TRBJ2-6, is EPEVTQTPSHQVTQMGQEVILRCVPISNHLYFYWYRQILGQKVEFLVSFYNNEISEKSEIFDDQFSVERPDGSNFTLKIRSTKLEDSAMYFCASTEGDKYSGANVLTFGAGSRLTVL.

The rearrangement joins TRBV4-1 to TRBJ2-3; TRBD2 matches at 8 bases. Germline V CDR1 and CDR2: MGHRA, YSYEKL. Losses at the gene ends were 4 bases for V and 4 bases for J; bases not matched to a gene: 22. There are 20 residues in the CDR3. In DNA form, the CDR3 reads TGCGCCAGCAGCCTAAGACAGGTAGCGGGACATACCGGGGGAGCAGATACGCAGTATTTT. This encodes CASSLRQVAGHTGGADTQYF.

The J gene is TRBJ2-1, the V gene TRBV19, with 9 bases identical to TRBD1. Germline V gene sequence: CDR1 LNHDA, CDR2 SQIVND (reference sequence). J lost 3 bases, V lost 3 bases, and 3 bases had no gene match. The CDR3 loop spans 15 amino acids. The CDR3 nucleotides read TGTGCCAGTAGTATTTGGGACAGGGTCTACAATGAGCAGTTCTTC. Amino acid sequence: CASSIWDRVYNEQFF.

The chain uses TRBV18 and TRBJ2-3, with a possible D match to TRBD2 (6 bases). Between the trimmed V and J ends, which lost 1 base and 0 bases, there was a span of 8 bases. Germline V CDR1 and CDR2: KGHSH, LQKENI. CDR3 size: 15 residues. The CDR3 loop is CASSPRRASTDTQYF. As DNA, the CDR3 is TGTGCCAGCTCACCACGGAGGGCGAGCACAGATACGCAGTATTTT.

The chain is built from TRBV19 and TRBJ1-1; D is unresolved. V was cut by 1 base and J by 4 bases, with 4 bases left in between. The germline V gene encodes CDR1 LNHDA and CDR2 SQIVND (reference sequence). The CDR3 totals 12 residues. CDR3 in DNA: TGTGCCAGTAGTATAGGGCGCACTGAAGCTTTCTTT. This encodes CASSIGRTEAFF.

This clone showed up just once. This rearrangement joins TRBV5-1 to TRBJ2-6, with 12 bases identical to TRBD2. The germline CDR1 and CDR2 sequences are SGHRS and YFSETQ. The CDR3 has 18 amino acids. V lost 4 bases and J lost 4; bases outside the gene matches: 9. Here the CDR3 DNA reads TGCGCCAGCAGCCGGAGACTAGCGGGAGTGTTAGGGGCCAACGTCCTGACTTTC. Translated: CASSRRLAGVLGANVLTF.

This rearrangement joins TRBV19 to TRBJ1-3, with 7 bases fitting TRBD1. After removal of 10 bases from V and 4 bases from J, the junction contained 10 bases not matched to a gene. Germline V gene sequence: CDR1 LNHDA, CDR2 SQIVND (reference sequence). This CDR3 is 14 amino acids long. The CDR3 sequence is CATEPDRVGNTIYF. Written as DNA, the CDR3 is TGTGCCACCGAACCCGACAGGGTGGGAAACACCATATATTTT.

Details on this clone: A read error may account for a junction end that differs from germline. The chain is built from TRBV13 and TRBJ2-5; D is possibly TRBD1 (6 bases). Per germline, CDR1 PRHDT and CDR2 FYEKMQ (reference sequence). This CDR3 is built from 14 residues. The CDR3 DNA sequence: TGTACCAGCAGCTTAGGTCAGGGGCAAGAGACCCAGTACTTC. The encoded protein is CTSSLGQGQETQYF.

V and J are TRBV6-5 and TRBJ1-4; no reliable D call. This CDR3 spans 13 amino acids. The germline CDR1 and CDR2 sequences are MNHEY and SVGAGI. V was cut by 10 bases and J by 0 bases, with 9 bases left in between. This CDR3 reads CATGRATNEKLFF. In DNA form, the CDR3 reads TGTGCCACCGGACGGGCAACTAATGAAAAACTGTTTTTT.

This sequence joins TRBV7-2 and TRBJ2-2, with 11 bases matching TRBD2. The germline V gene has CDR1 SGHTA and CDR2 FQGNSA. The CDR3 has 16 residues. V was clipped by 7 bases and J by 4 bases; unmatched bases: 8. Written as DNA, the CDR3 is TGTGCCAGCAAACTAGCGGGAGTTCGTGTCACCGGGGAGCTGTTTTTT. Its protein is CASKLAGVRVTGELFF.

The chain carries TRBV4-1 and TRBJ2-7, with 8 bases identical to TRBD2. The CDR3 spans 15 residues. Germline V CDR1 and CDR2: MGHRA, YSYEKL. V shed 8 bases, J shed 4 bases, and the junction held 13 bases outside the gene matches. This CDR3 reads CASARQRESGYEQYF. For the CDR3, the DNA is TGCGCCAGCGCCAGACAGCGGGAGAGTGGTTACGAGCAGTACTTC.

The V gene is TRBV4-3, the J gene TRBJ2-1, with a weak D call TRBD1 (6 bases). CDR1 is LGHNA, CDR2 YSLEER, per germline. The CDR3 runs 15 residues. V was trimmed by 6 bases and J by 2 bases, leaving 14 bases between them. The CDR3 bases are TGCGCCAGCAGGAGAGACAGGATCCCCTACAATGAGCAGTTCTTC. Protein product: CASRRDRIPYNEQFF.

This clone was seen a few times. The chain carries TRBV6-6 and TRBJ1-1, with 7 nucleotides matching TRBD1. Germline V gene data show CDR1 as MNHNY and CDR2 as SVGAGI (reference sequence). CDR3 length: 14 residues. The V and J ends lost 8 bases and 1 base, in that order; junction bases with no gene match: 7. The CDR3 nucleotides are TGTGCCAGCCTACCCGGGACAGCGAACACTGAAGCTTTCTTT. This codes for CASLPGTANTEAFF.

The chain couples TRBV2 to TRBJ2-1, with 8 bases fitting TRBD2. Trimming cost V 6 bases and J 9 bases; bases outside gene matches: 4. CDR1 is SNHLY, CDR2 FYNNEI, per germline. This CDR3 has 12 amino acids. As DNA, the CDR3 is TGTGCCAGCAGCGGGGGGGTATCTGAGCAGTTCTTC. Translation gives CASSGGVSEQFF.

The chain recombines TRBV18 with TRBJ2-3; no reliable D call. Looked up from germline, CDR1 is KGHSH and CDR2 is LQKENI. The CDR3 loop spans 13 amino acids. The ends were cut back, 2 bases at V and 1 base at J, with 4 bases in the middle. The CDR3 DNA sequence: TGTGCCAGCTCACCATTTGGCACAGATACGCAGTATTTT. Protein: CASSPFGTDTQYF.

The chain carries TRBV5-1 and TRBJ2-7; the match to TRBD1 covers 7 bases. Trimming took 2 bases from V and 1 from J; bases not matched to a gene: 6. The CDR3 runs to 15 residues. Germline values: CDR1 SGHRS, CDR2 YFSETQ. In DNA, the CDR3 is TGCGCCAGCAGCTTTCGGCAGGGGGTTTCCTACGAGCAGTACTTC. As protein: CASSFRQGVSYEQYF. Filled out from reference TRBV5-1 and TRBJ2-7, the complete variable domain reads KAGVTQTPRYLIKTRGQQVTLSCSPISGHRSVSWYQQTPGQGLQFLFEYFSETQRNKGNFPGRFSGRQFSNSRSEMNVSTLELGDSALYLCASSFRQGVSYEQYFGPGTRLTVT.